These 8 T cell receptor beta chains were sequenced from one sample in a study of blood T cell repertoires in COVID-19. Generated by immunoSEQ multiplex PCR, the TCRdb table keeps only in-frame clones and is missing some. Found here are about 140,000 clones, about 80% of them singletons; the top ten hold roughly 17%. Sequencing used peripheral blood. These receptors came from a man aged 45-60 years with acute or convalescent COVID-19.

The chain recombines TRBV30 with TRBJ2-7, with a possible D match to TRBD1 (6 bases). CDR3 length: 13 residues. Trimming stripped 4 bases from V and 1 base from J, with 11 bases between. The V gene's germline CDR1 is GTSNPN and CDR2 SVGIG (reference sequence). CDR3 bases: TGTGCCTGGAACAGGGACCGGTCCTACGAGCAGTACTTC. Its protein product is CAWNRDRSYEQYF.

This rearrangement joins TRBV10-3 to TRBJ1-5; D not resolved. Germline CDR1 reads ENHRY; CDR2 reads SYGVKD. The ends were cut back, 4 bases at V and 6 bases at J, with 13 bases in the middle. There are 14 residues in the CDR3. CDR3 nucleotides: TGTGCCATCAGTGCGGGTGATGGAATTCAGCCCCAGCATTTT. It yields the protein CAISAGDGIQPQHF.

The chain recombines TRBV20-1 with TRBJ1-1; D not certain. CDR1 is DFQATT, CDR2 SNEGSKA, per germline (reference sequence). This CDR3 contains 14 residues. The V end lost 5 bases, the J end lost 5 bases, and 18 bases lay between the germline ends. The CDR3 DNA reads TGCAGTGCTGGTGAGGGAGGGATGAGGACTGAAGCTTTCTTT. It codes for CSAGEGGMRTEAFF.

The CDR3 DNA is TGTGCCAGCAGCCCCTTCACAGGGGACACTGAAGCTTTCTTT. Its protein product is CASSPFTGDTEAFF. J is TRBJ1-1 and V is TRBV5-4; 7 bases line up with TRBD1. The CDR3 contains 14 residues. V shed 4 bases and J 3 bases; nucleotides not matched to a gene: 6. The germline gives CDR1 SGHNT, CDR2 YYREEE (reference sequence).

This clone has just one count. The gene calls are TRBV11-2 and TRBJ1-1; the D gene is possibly TRBD1 (5 bases). The CDR3 contains 14 residues. CDR1 and CDR2 (germline): SGHAT, FQNNGV. V gave up 5 bases and J gave up 1 base, with 11 bases separating them. CDR3 coding DNA: TGTGCCAGCAGCCCATCGACAGCGAACACTGAAGCTTTCTTT. Protein: CASSPSTANTEAFF.

The rearrangement joins TRBV18 to TRBJ2-1, with TRBD1 matching 7 bases. This CDR3 region has 14 residues. The germline CDR1 and CDR2 sequences are KGHSH and LQKENI. V trimming: 2 bases; J trimming: 7 bases; junction bases outside the gene matches: 5. The CDR3, as DNA: TGTGCCAGCTCACCAAACAGGGGCCTTAATGAGCAGTTCTTC. Residues: CASSPNRGLNEQFF.

The V and J genes are TRBV28 and TRBJ2-5; unclear D gene. The CDR3 covers 13 residues. V was pared by 3 bases and J by 6 bases, with 11 bases between. The V gene's germline CDR1 is MDHEN and CDR2 SYDVKM. CDR3 region: CASSFRWAKTQYF. The CDR3 nucleotides read TGTGCCAGCAGTTTCAGGTGGGCGAAGACCCAGTACTTC.

V is TRBV27 and J is TRBJ2-7; perhaps TRBD2 as D (6 bases). V dropped 10 bases and J dropped 6 bases, with 19 bases sitting between them. This CDR3 spans 13 amino acids. Per germline, CDR1 MNHEY and CDR2 SMNVEV (reference sequence). CDR3 in DNA: TGTGCCACCTCGCTCTACCAGGGACTCGAGCAGTACTTC. Its translation: CATSLYQGLEQYF.